A selection of T cell receptor beta chains follows, all from one sample in a study of T cells in Graves' hyperthyroidism and ophthalmopathy. In TCRdb, the multiplex PCR reads were re-called with MiXCR into one record per CDR3 protein. This sample has 550,000 to 650,000 distinct CDR3 sequences, with about 15% found just once. Sequenced material: blood. The source is a woman aged 25 to 39 with Graves' hyperthyroidism that later progressed to Graves' ophthalmopathy. Both conserved end residues are part of each CDR3. Fields, in order: J gene, D gene, V gene, CDR3 protein. A D gene is named only where the DNA matches it firmly.

TRBJ2-2	TRBD1	TRBV10-3	CAISRQGTNGELFF
TRBJ2-1	TRBD2	TRBV20-1	CSAPVAGEFKREQFF
TRBJ2-7	.	TRBV3-1	CASSHSGVNEQYF
TRBJ2-5	.	TRBV30	CACKPNGETQYF
TRBJ2-3	TRBD1	TRBV12-3/TRBV12-4	CASSPLGTDYTDTQYF
TRBJ2-7	.	TRBV3-1	CASSPPGHEQYF
TRBJ1-5	.	TRBV6-1	CASSEYDRMIVQPQHF
TRBJ2-5	TRBD1	TRBV20-1	CSARDRGLAYGTQYF
TRBJ2-2	.	TRBV24-1	CATSNRKVGNTGELFF
TRBJ1-5	TRBD1	TRBV2	CASRVGQGNQPQHF
TRBJ1-3	.	TRBV12-3/TRBV12-4	CASSLRADILISGNTIYF
TRBJ2-2	TRBD2	TRBV12-3/TRBV12-4	CASSPSSGRSTGELFF
TRBJ2-3	.	TRBV7-2	CASSSELLHRDTQYF
TRBJ2-3	TRBD2	TRBV5-1	CASSPQTSGGADTQYF
TRBJ2-1	.	TRBV3-1	CASSPRGIGSYNEQFF
TRBJ2-7	TRBD2	TRBV10-3	CAINTGGVEYEQYF
TRBJ1-2	.	TRBV5-1	CASSSPLWYGYTF
TRBJ2-5	.	TRBV18	CASSPQDSTEGQETQYF
TRBJ2-7	.	TRBV5-1	CASSPGPDSYEQYF
TRBJ1-2	.	TRBV14	CASSQDHVGAGTSYGYTF
TRBJ2-7	TRBD1	TRBV2	CASMVPGQGIAEQYF
TRBJ2-1	.	TRBV27	CASNGGNEQFF